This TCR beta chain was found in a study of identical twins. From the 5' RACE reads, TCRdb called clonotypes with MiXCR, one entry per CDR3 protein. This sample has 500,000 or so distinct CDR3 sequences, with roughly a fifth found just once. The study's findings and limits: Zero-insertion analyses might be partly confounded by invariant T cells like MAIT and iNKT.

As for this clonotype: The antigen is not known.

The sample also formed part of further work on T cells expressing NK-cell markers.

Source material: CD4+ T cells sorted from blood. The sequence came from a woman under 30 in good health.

The CDR3 is CAISTGSSGRSDEQFF. Written as DNA, the CDR3 is TGTGCCATCTCCACGGGGTCTAGCGGGAGATCGGATGAGCAGTTCTTC. This sequence joins TRBV10-3 and TRBJ2-1; 10 positions match TRBD2. Trimming took 8 bases from V and 8 from J; bases not matched to a gene: 15. From germline, CDR1 is ENHRY and CDR2 SYGVKD. CDR3 size: 16 residues.